These 4 T cell receptor beta chains came from one sample sequenced in a study of CD8 T cells in Susac syndrome. Reverse transcription of about 0.5 to 1 ug RNA used random hexamers. TCRdb used MiXCR to reprocess the immunoSEQ multiplex PCR reads, holding one entry per CDR3 protein. This table has about 400,000 distinct CDR3 sequences, more than 80% appearing once. The sequencing sample was made of CD8+ T cells from PBMCs. The source is a human donor with multiple sclerosis.

The chain couples TRBV13 to TRBJ2-1, with D hard to call. Germline-derived CDR1 and CDR2 are PRHDT and FYEKMQ (reference sequence). This CDR3 has 13 amino acids. The ends were cut back, 5 bases at V and 10 bases at J, with 15 bases in the middle. CDR3 bases: TGTGCCAGCAGCCAGTTCGGCCATCGGGAGCAGTTCTTC. It yields the protein CASSQFGHREQFF. The complete variable domain, with remaining parts taken from reference TRBV13 and TRBJ2-1, reads AAGVIQSPRHLIKEKRETATLKCYPIPRHDTVYWYQQGPGQDPQFLISFYEKMQSDKGSIPDRFSAQQFSDYHSELNMSSLELGDSALYFCASSQFGHREQFFGPGTRLTVL.

The chain employs TRBV27 and TRBJ1-2, with TRBD1 matching over 9 bases. There are 13 residues in the CDR3. Trimming cost V 6 bases and J 6 bases; bases outside gene matches: 5. CDR1 and CDR2 (germline): MNHEY, SMNVEV (reference sequence). The CDR3 region is CASSLGTGNGYTF. CDR3 bases: TGTGCCAGCAGCTTAGGGACAGGGAATGGCTACACCTTC.

The CDR3 loop reads CASSFRGQNEQFF. CDR3 nucleotides: TGTGCCAGCAGTTTTCGGGGCCAAAATGAGCAGTTCTTC. The rearrangement links TRBV27 to TRBJ2-1; D possibly matches TRBD1 or TRBD2 (5 bases each). Germline V gene lookup returns CDR1 MNHEY and CDR2 SMNVEV (reference sequence). Trimming cost V 3 bases and J 7 bases, with 10 bases left between them. CDR3 length equals 13 residues.

The DNA of the CDR3 is TGCGCCAGCAGCCAGACAGGGGTTAACTATGGCTACACCTTC. Translating it yields CASSQTGVNYGYTF. The gene calls are TRBV4-1 and TRBJ1-2, with 8 bases aligning to TRBD1. The CDR3 is made up of 14 amino acids. In germline, CDR1 is MGHRA, CDR2 YSYEKL. The junction had 1 base not matched to a gene; V was cut back by 3 bases and J by 1 base.